This TCR beta chain was sequenced for a study of T cell responses to AZD1222 COVID-19 vaccine. Findings and limits, study-wide: Spike-spanning, vaccine-associated CD4 TCRs were dominant at 160-218 and 743-854.

The CDR3 extends over 11 amino acids. With 3 bases removed from V and 8 bases from J, the gap between germline ends came to 7 bases. CDR1 is SQVTM, CDR2 ANQGSEA, per germline. TCRdb keeps only in-frame clones here, not all; method: immunoSEQ multiplex PCR. Here the sample spans roughly 70,000 clones, 80% being singletons. A note on this clone: Its antigen is still unknown.

This receptor was taken from an adult who received the AZD1222 COVID-19 vaccine. The V and J genes are TRBV29-1 and TRBJ1-4; D call uncertain. This specimen was peripheral blood, taken 28 days after the second AZD1222 dose. In DNA, the CDR3 is TGCAGCGTTGAGTCCCGGGAAAAACTGTTTTTT. Translation gives CSVESREKLFF.